Given below is one TCR beta chain in context. This CDR3 region has 13 residues. V gave up 4 bases and J gave up 12 bases; unmatched junction bases: 11. The germline CDR1 and CDR2 sequences are LNHDA and SQIVND (reference sequence). Sequenced by immunoSEQ multiplex PCR; TCRdb stores in-frame clones only, minus some. The profile shows about 140,000 clones, 92% of them singletons. The entry originates in a study of T cell responses to AZD1222 COVID-19 vaccine. This specimen consisted of peripheral blood, obtained on day 0 of AZD1222 vaccination. The chain employs TRBV19 and TRBJ2-7; 8 nucleotides align to TRBD2. The receptor comes from an adult in good health. The CDR3 loop reads CASSRGSGAPSYF. CDR3 sequence (DNA): TGTGCCAGTAGTAGGGGTAGCGGGGCCCCATCGTACTTC. Drawing the rest from reference TRBV19 and TRBJ2-7, the complete variable domain is DGGITQSPKYLFRKEGQNVTLSCEQNLNHDAMYWYRQDPGQGLRLIYYSQIVNDFQKGDIAEGYSVSREKKESFPLTVTSAQKNPTAFYLCASSRGSGAPSYFGPGTRLTVT.